The 5 T cell receptor beta chains below all came from one sample that was sequenced in a study of T cell responses to AZD1222 COVID-19 vaccine. This table comes from immunoSEQ multiplex PCR, and its TCRdb copy is limited to in-frame clones, with some not included. The table records 120,000 or so clones, about 87% of them present only once. The source material was peripheral blood, sampled on day 0 of AZD1222 vaccination. These receptors came from an adult in good health.

The chain combines TRBV5-1 with TRBJ2-7, with D unclear. Germline V CDR1 and CDR2: SGHRS, YFSETQ. The CDR3 length is 12 residues. V lost 3 bases to trimming and J lost 4 bases, with 8 bases between them. The DNA of the CDR3 is TGCGCCAGCAGCTCTGGCGTTTACGAGCAGTACTTC. Translated: CASSSGVYEQYF.

The chain recombines TRBV3-1 (or the pseudogene TRBV3-2) with TRBJ2-1; a weak D match, TRBD1 (5 bases). With 3 bases removed from V and 2 bases from J, the gap between germline ends came to 11 bases. The CDR3 is 15 amino acids. The germline gives CDR1 LGHDT, CDR2 YNNKEL (reference sequence). As DNA, the CDR3 is TGTGCCAGCAGCCATGGCAGGGCTCCCTACAATGAGCAGTTCTTC. As protein: CASSHGRAPYNEQFF.

The genes are TRBV27 and TRBJ2-1, with 11 bases fitting TRBD2. The CDR3 extends over 17 amino acids. The J segment lost 3 bases and the V segment lost 2 bases, leaving 6 bases of the junction unmatched. In germline, CDR1 is MNHEY, CDR2 SMNVEV (reference sequence). The CDR3 coding sequence is TGTGCCAGCAGTTTACTCTCTAGCGGGGGGCACTACAATGAGCAGTTCTTC. It translates to CASSLLSSGGHYNEQFF.

V is TRBV5-1 and J is TRBJ1-4; perhaps TRBD1 as D (6 bases). CDR1 SGHRS and CDR2 YFSETQ come from the germline V gene. The CDR3 has 14 residues. The V gene lost 3 bases and the J gene lost 5 bases, with 11 bases spanning the gap. The CDR3 region is CASSWGQPNEKLFF. The CDR3 DNA follows: TGCGCCAGCAGCTGGGGACAACCAAATGAAAAACTGTTTTTT.

The chain couples TRBV7-2 to TRBJ1-4; D possibly corresponds to TRBD1 (6 bases). CDR3 length: 15 residues. V lost 5 bases and J lost 3, with 13 bases in between. CDR1 is SGHTA, CDR2 FQGNSA, per germline. The CDR3 DNA follows: TGTGCCAGCAGCCCCGTAGGGGGGTCTAATGAAAAACTGTTTTTT. This sequence encodes CASSPVGGSNEKLFF.